These 32 T cell receptor beta chains were sequenced from one sample in a study of identical twins. Each CDR3 protein gets one entry after TCRdb re-called the 5' RACE reads with MiXCR. Of around 280,000 distinct CDR3 sequences detected, approximately 8% appear once; the ten largest clones hold approximately 2%. These data also featured in a second study, about yellow fever vaccine responses in identical twins.

The sample comprised memory (CD45RO+) T cells sorted from blood. The receptor set was obtained from a woman aged 18-30 years in good health.

J is TRBJ2-5 and V is TRBV29-1; no clear D gene. This CDR3 is built from 13 residues. CDR1 and CDR2 from the germline V gene are SQVTM and ANQGSEA. V was clipped by 1 base and J by 3 bases, with 9 bases between them. CDR3 residues: CSVEVGQKETQYF. The CDR3 nucleotides read TGCAGCGTTGAAGTGGGCCAGAAAGAGACCCAGTACTTC. The whole variable domain, remainder taken from reference TRBV29-1 and TRBJ2-5, is SAVISQKPSRDICQRGTSLTIQCQVDSQVTMMFWYRQQPGQSLTLIATANQGSEATYESGFVIDKFPISRPNLTFSTLTVSNMSPEDSSIYLCSVEVGQKETQYFGPGTRLLVL.

This clonotype was detected many times. This chain connects TRBV15 to TRBJ1-2, with D unresolved. The V gene lost 3 bases and the J gene lost 6 bases, with 11 bases spanning the gap. This CDR3 contains 13 residues. Per the germline V gene, CDR1 is LNHNV and CDR2 is YYDKDF (reference sequence). DNA for the CDR3: TGTGCCACCAGCAGTAATCGAGGAAATGGCTACACCTTC. It is translated as CATSSNRGNGYTF.

This chain connects TRBV2 to TRBJ1-2, with a possible D match to TRBD1 (6 bases). Germline CDR1 is SNHLY and CDR2 is FYNNEI. The germline V and J ends were trimmed by 4 bases and 2 bases, with 11 bases remaining between them. There are 14 residues in the CDR3. The CDR3 protein is CASSVGALNYGYTF. CDR3 nucleotide sequence: TGTGCCAGCAGTGTGGGGGCCTTGAACTATGGCTACACCTTC.

This clonotype showed up many times. The V gene is TRBV10-2, the J gene TRBJ1-1, with D unclear. Trimming left V 0 bases short and J 0 bases short, with 20 bases between. The length of the CDR3 is 19 residues. The germline V gene has CDR1 WSHSY and CDR2 SAAADI. CDR3 region: CASSESGKRTGRMNTEAFF. The CDR3 region has the DNA TGCGCCAGCAGTGAGTCTGGCAAGAGGACGGGAAGAATGAACACTGAAGCTTTCTTT.

This clonotype has ten or more counts. This chain links TRBV6-2 or TRBV6-3 with TRBJ2-1; the D gene is possibly TRBD2 (6 bases). CDR1 is MNHEY and CDR2 is SVGEGT in the germline V gene. V shed 4 bases and J shed 4 bases, with 14 bases lying between them. The CDR3 consists of 15 residues. The CDR3 DNA sequence: TGTGCCAGCAGTTTGTCCGGGGGAACTTACAATGAGCAGTTCTTC. Translation gives CASSLSGGTYNEQFF.

This clonotype appeared many times. The chain joins TRBV7-6 to TRBJ2-2; 7 bases agree with TRBD1. V was clipped by 3 bases and J by 6 bases; unmatched bases: 7. The germline gives CDR1 SGHVS, CDR2 FNYEAQ. This CDR3 is 15 amino acids long. CDR3 DNA: TGTGCCAGCAGCTTCGGTTTACAGGGGCCCGGGGAGCTGTTTTTT. Translated: CASSFGLQGPGELFF.

This clonotype was found a few times. This chain links TRBV4-1 with TRBJ2-7; D is uncertain. The CDR3 contains 14 residues. Per the germline V gene, CDR1 is MGHRA and CDR2 is YSYEKL. The germline V and J ends were trimmed by 4 bases and 2 bases, with 12 bases remaining between them. The DNA of the CDR3 is TGCGCCAGCAGCCTCGACTGGGCAGCCTACGAGCAGTACTTC. This codes for CASSLDWAAYEQYF.

The sample holds many counts of this clonotype. The chain combines TRBV18 with TRBJ1-4, with D perhaps TRBD1 (5 bases). Per the germline V gene, CDR1 is KGHSH and CDR2 is LQKENI. The CDR3 sequence is 17 residues long. V lost 3 bases and J lost 8, with 22 bases in between. The CDR3 spells CASSPMGMEGLDEKLFF. The CDR3 DNA reads TGTGCCAGCTCACCGATGGGGATGGAGGGACTCGACGAAAAACTGTTTTTT.

The V call is TRBV3-1, the J call TRBJ2-1, with 12 bases fitting TRBD2. This CDR3 is 18 amino acids long. The V segment lost 1 base and the J segment 1 base; nucleotides outside the gene matches: 5. Germline V gene data show CDR1 as LGHDT and CDR2 as YNNKEL (reference sequence). The CDR3: CASSQGLAGGRSYNEQFF. CDR3 DNA sequence: TGTGCCAGCAGCCAAGGGCTAGCGGGGGGGCGATCCTACAATGAGCAGTTCTTC.

For the CDR3, the DNA is TGTGCCAGCAGTTTATGGGGGGTTGAAAAACTGTTTTTT. It specifies CASSLWGVEKLFF. The gene calls are TRBV28 and TRBJ1-4; weak D call: TRBD1 (5 bases). The germline CDR1 and CDR2 sequences are MDHEN and SYDVKM. This CDR3 is built from 13 residues. V was shortened by 0 bases and J by 7 bases, with 6 bases between the two germline ends.

The chain uses TRBV7-2 and TRBJ2-4, with TRBD2 identical over 12 bases. CDR1 and CDR2 (germline): SGHTA, FQGNSA. The CDR3 loop spans 17 amino acids. V shed 2 bases, J shed 6 bases, and the junction held 8 bases outside the gene matches. CDR3 residues: CASSLRLAGGPRNIQYF. CDR3 nucleotide sequence: TGTGCCAGCAGCTTAAGGCTAGCGGGGGGGCCGAGAAACATTCAGTACTTC.

The rearrangement joins TRBV9 to TRBJ1-4; D gene unclear. The CDR3 runs to 15 residues. Germline loops: CDR1 SGDLS, CDR2 YYNGEE. Deletions cut 0 bases from V and 4 bases from J, with 10 bases between. The CDR3 region is CASSVARTINEKLFF. The CDR3 nucleotides are TGTGCCAGCAGCGTAGCCAGGACTATTAATGAAAAACTGTTTTTT.

The chain links TRBV6-1 to TRBJ1-1; 8 bases are a match to TRBD1. CDR3 size: 15 residues. Germline loops: CDR1 MNHNS, CDR2 SASEGT. V dropped 6 bases and J dropped 5; count of bases not matched to a gene: 11. In DNA, the CDR3 is TGTGCCAGCAGCGGGTACAGGGGGGGGAGAACTGAAGCTTTCTTT. This gives the protein CASSGYRGGRTEAFF.

This clonotype was counted many times. The chain carries TRBV7-9 and TRBJ2-5; D is possibly TRBD1 or TRBD2 (5 bases each). CDR1 is SEHNR, CDR2 FQNEAQ, per germline (reference sequence). The ends were cut back, 5 bases at V and 5 bases at J, with 18 bases in the middle. This CDR3 is built from 15 residues. This chain's CDR3 is CASSPQSGTGETQYF. CDR3 in DNA: TGTGCCAGCAGCCCCCAAAGCGGTACAGGCGAGACCCAGTACTTC.

This clonotype occurred a few times. V gene TRBV18 combines with J gene TRBJ1-4; D possibly corresponds to TRBD1 (5 bases). This CDR3 is 15 amino acids long. V gave up 3 bases and J gave up 0 bases, with 8 bases separating them. Germline values: CDR1 KGHSH, CDR2 LQKENI. The CDR3 sequence: CASSPGGTTNEKLFF. DNA for the CDR3: TGTGCCAGCTCACCCGGGGGAACAACTAATGAAAAACTGTTTTTT.

The table lists this clonotype with a few counts. The V gene is TRBV6-1, the J gene TRBJ2-3, with 8 bases that match TRBD2. Per germline, CDR1 MNHNS and CDR2 SASEGT. V shed 5 bases, J shed 5 bases, and the junction held 6 bases outside the gene matches. CDR3 length: 14 amino acids. This chain's CDR3 is CASSPAGEVDTQYF. CDR3 DNA sequence: TGTGCCAGCAGTCCAGCGGGAGAAGTAGATACGCAGTATTTT.

There are many counts of this clonotype. This chain connects TRBV11-2 to TRBJ1-1; weak D call: TRBD1 (6 bases). From germline, CDR1 is SGHAT and CDR2 FQNNGV. This CDR3 has 15 amino acids. The germline V and J ends were trimmed by 4 bases and 2 bases, with 14 bases remaining between them. CDR3 region: CASSSPWGLNTEAFF. Written as DNA, the CDR3 is TGTGCCAGCAGCTCCCCTTGGGGGCTTAACACTGAAGCTTTCTTT.

The table lists this clonotype with a few counts. The gene calls are TRBV28 and TRBJ1-1; possible D gene TRBD1, 5 bases. Germline CDR1 reads MDHEN; CDR2 reads SYDVKM. The CDR3 extends over 13 amino acids. Trimming shortened V by 5 bases and J by 7 bases, and 14 bases separated the two germline ends. The CDR3 region has the DNA TGTGCCAGCAGTCAGCCGTCCCAGGGTGAAGCTTTCTTT. It specifies CASSQPSQGEAFF.

Many counts were recorded for this clonotype. CDR3 region: CASSQDGGGGRGSPLHF. Written as DNA, the CDR3 is TGTGCCAGCAGCCAAGATGGGGGGGGTGGAAGAGGTTCACCCCTCCACTTT. The V and J genes are TRBV4-2 and TRBJ1-6; D is perhaps TRBD1 (5 bases). The CDR3 spans 17 residues. Germline V gives CDR1 LGHNA, CDR2 YNFKEQ. V was pared by 0 bases and J by 9 bases, with 18 bases between.

This clonotype turned up a few times. V usage is TRBV7-6 and J usage is TRBJ2-7; D uncertain. Germline values: CDR1 SGHVS, CDR2 FNYEAQ. The CDR3 is 14 residues long. Trimming took off 4 bases at V and 0 bases at J, with 10 bases between the two ends. The DNA for the CDR3 is TGTGCCAGCAGCTCCCCAGAGTCCTCCTACGAGCAGTACTTC. Translation: CASSSPESSYEQYF.

The genes are TRBV7-9 and TRBJ2-1; 9 bases are shared with TRBD2. This CDR3 spans 15 amino acids. Germline V CDR1 and CDR2: SEHNR, FQNEAQ (reference sequence). V lost 4 bases to trimming and J lost 9 bases; unmatched junction nucleotides: 10. CDR3 residues: CASSSRVAGEPEQFF. The CDR3 DNA reads TGTGCCAGCAGCTCCAGGGTAGCGGGAGAACCTGAGCAGTTCTTC.

Ten or more counts support this clonotype. The rearrangement links TRBV12-3 or TRBV12-4 to TRBJ2-1, with 13 nucleotides matching TRBD2. The CDR3 runs 17 residues. V lost 8 bases, J lost 0 bases, and 7 bases stayed unmatched. The CDR3, as DNA: TGTGCCAGCGAAACCAGACTAGCGGGGGGCTCCTACAATGAGCAGTTCTTC. Protein: CASETRLAGGSYNEQFF.

This clonotype was picked up many times. The chain has TRBV27 and TRBJ2-1; TRBD2 matches 7 bases. Germline V CDR1 and CDR2: MNHEY, SMNVEV (reference sequence). Germline trimming cut 5 bases from V and 4 bases from J; bases unmatched to any gene: 8. The CDR3 contains 15 residues. The CDR3 DNA reads TGTGCCAGCAGTCATCCGGGACTACTTTACAATGAGCAGTTCTTC. This sequence encodes CASSHPGLLYNEQFF.

The J gene is TRBJ2-6, the V gene TRBV3-1; the D is unclear. Per the germline V gene, CDR1 is LGHDT and CDR2 is YNNKEL (reference sequence). V lost 1 base to trimming and J lost 1 base, with 11 bases between them. The CDR3 has 17 amino acids. This CDR3 is CASSQAGLGSGANVLTF. CDR3 bases: TGTGCCAGCAGCCAAGCGGGTCTAGGATCTGGGGCCAACGTCCTGACTTTC.

This clonotype was counted a few times. J is TRBJ1-1 and V is TRBV11-2, with D hard to call. The germline V gene has CDR1 SGHAT and CDR2 FQNNGV. Trimming pared 1 base from V and 10 bases from J, leaving 19 bases between. CDR3 length equals 15 residues. This CDR3 is CASSLVDSALGRAFF. The CDR3 nucleotides read TGTGCCAGCAGCTTAGTAGATTCAGCTTTAGGCCGAGCTTTCTTT.

This clonotype turned up a few times. CDR3 region: CASSTDLAGSRTGFNEQFF. The CDR3 nucleotides read TGTGCCAGCAGTACCGACTTGGCGGGGAGCAGGACCGGGTTCAATGAGCAGTTCTTC. V gene TRBV25-1 combines with J gene TRBJ2-1, with a tentative D call TRBD2 (6 bases). Germline V lookup: CDR1 MGHDK, CDR2 SYGVNS. V was pared by 5 bases and J by 6 bases, with 29 bases between. CDR3 length equals 19 residues.

V is TRBV7-2 and J is TRBJ2-1; TRBD2 matches 9 bases. Looked up from germline, CDR1 is SGHTA and CDR2 is FQGNSA. Trimming took 2 bases from V and 9 from J; bases not matched to a gene: 8. The CDR3 runs 15 residues. CDR3 DNA sequence: TGTGCCAGCAGCTTAAGAGCGGGAGGTAATATTGAGCAGTTCTTC. This gives the protein CASSLRAGGNIEQFF.

This clonotype has more than one count but fewer than ten. V gene TRBV6-5 combines with J gene TRBJ1-4, with D unresolved. V gave up 4 bases and J gave up 7 bases, with 16 bases separating them. This CDR3 is built from 15 residues. Per the germline V gene, CDR1 is MNHEY and CDR2 is SVGAGI. The CDR3 DNA reads as TGTGCCAGCAGTTTACAAGGCGGGTTGGGTGAAAAACTGTTTTTT. Protein sequence: CASSLQGGLGEKLFF.

This clonotype occurred many times. V and J are TRBV7-2 and TRBJ2-1, with D possibly TRBD2 on 6 matching bases. The CDR3 covers 16 residues. Germline V gene data show CDR1 as SGHTA and CDR2 as FQGNSA. V lost 6 bases and J 3 bases, leaving 18 bases between the germline ends. In DNA, the CDR3 is TGTGCCAGCAGAACTTCCGGGACTCATCGCTACAATGAGCAGTTCTTC. This translates into CASRTSGTHRYNEQFF.

This clonotype was counted only a few times. The chain combines TRBV20-1 with TRBJ2-2, with 11 bases identical to TRBD2. V trimming: 6 bases; J trimming: 3 bases; junction bases outside the gene matches: 6. Germline V gene data show CDR1 as DFQATT and CDR2 as SNEGSKA (reference sequence). The CDR3 is 15 amino acids. The CDR3 DNA sequence: TGCAGTGCCCGGGGACTAGCGGACCACACCGGGGAGCTGTTTTTT. This sequence encodes CSARGLADHTGELFF.

V gene TRBV5-5 combines with J gene TRBJ2-4, with a tentative D call TRBD2 (6 bases). CDR3 length: 15 amino acids. From germline, CDR1 is SGHKS and CDR2 YYEKEE (reference sequence). Trimming removed 2 bases from V and 6 bases from J, with 15 bases in between. The CDR3 DNA follows: TGTGCCAGCAGCTTTGGCGGGACCGGGGGAAACATTCAGTACTTC. Translation gives CASSFGGTGGNIQYF. The full variable domain, in which reference TRBV5-5 and TRBJ2-4 provide the parts outside the CDR3, is DAGVTQSPTHLIKTRGQQVTLRCSPISGHKSVSWYQQVLGQGPQFIFQYYEKEERGRGNFPDRFSARQFPNYSSELNVNALLLGDSALYLCASSFGGTGGNIQYFGAGTRLSVL.

This rearrangement joins TRBV13 to TRBJ2-1, with D possibly being TRBD2 (5 bases). V lost 4 bases and J lost 0, with 16 bases in between. The V gene's germline CDR1 is PRHDT and CDR2 FYEKMQ (reference sequence). CDR3 length equals 17 residues. The CDR3 bases are TGTGCCAGCAGCTCGCAAAGCGGCTCGAGCTCCTACAATGAGCAGTTCTTC. It yields the protein CASSSQSGSSSYNEQFF. Full variable domain (outside the CDR3, taken from reference TRBV13 and TRBJ2-1): AAGVIQSPRHLIKEKRETATLKCYPIPRHDTVYWYQQGPGQDPQFLISFYEKMQSDKGSIPDRFSAQQFSDYHSELNMSSLELGDSALYFCASSSQSGSSSYNEQFFGPGTRLTVL.